What follows is one TCR beta chain and its context. Its specificity is not known. The CDR3 totals 11 residues. Trimming cost V 8 bases and J 13 bases, with 15 bases left between them. From germline, CDR1 is MDHEN and CDR2 SYDVKM. This sample is part of a study of post-analysis software for immune sequencing data. Study observations and caveats: Controls had significantly higher normalized Chao1 diversity than multiple sclerosis patients. Batch-matched samples strongly co-clustered by F measure. Controls showed lower frequencies than patients for five TRBV segments, and TRBV5-6, TRBV5-1 and TRBV20-1 were among these.

Unique molecular identifiers were carried by the TCR beta cDNA libraries. Input populations of roughly 1 to 10 million T cells gave rise to about 480,000 cDNA molecules. Via MiXCR, TCRdb re-called the PCR reads, giving one row per CDR3 protein. The table lists 350,000 to 450,000 distinct CDR3 sequences, roughly 38% of them singletons. This chain joins TRBV28 and TRBJ2-1, with unresolved D. This TCR was recovered from a girl between 10 and 17 years old with multiple sclerosis. The specimen was blood. DNA for the CDR3: TGTGCCAGCGGCTTATGGGCGGTACAGTTCTTC. It is translated as CASGLWAVQFF. Using reference TRBV28 and TRBJ2-1 for the parts outside the CDR3, the full variable domain is DVKVTQSSRYLVKRTGEKVFLECVQDMDHENMFWYRQDPGLGLRLIYFSYDVKMKEKGDIPEGYSVSREKKERFSLILESASTNQTSMYLCASGLWAVQFFGPGTRLTVL.